This TCR beta chain was identified in a study of blood T cell repertoires in COVID-19. In the study overall: Material from acute and convalescent COVID-19 was sourced from the United States, Italy and Spain. From T cells, B-cell-depleted T cells, or PBMCs came the material, which was cDNA or gDNA.

As handled by the study authors: Amplification from reference gene primers served as the basis for estimated nucleated cell counts. Using immunoSEQ multiplex PCR, the repertoire was profiled, and TCRdb retains in-frame clones only, with some absent. That table supplies the V and J calls and clone size; D and trimming were determined from the DNA. The sample records roughly 120,000 clones, 88% being singletons. Germline CDR1 is SNHLY and CDR2 is FYNNEI. CDR3 length: 16 residues. The V gene lost 2 bases and the J gene lost 4 bases, with 15 bases spanning the gap. This TCR was sampled from a woman in her forties or fifties with acute or convalescent COVID-19. Input material: peripheral blood. The chain carries TRBV2 and TRBJ1-5; D may be TRBD1 (5 bases). The CDR3 nucleotides are TGTGCCAGCAGTGAAATTCCCGGGGGGGGGAATCAGCCCCAGCATTTT. It codes for CASSEIPGGGNQPQHF.